Shown below are 27 T cell receptor beta chains from a single sample sequenced in a study of T cell responses to AZD1222 COVID-19 vaccine. Repertoires were generated with immunoSEQ multiplex PCR, while TCRdb's copy carries only in-frame clones and drops some. The table shows fewer than 110,000 clones, with 88% occurring only once. This specimen consisted of peripheral blood, obtained on day 0 of AZD1222 vaccination. Every receptor here comes from an adult in good health.

The chain joins TRBV28 to TRBJ2-3, with D hard to call. CDR3 length equals 12 residues. Germline lookup yields CDR1 MDHEN and CDR2 SYDVKM. V lost 2 bases to trimming and J lost 3 bases, with 3 bases between them. The chain's CDR3 is CASSLGTDTQYF. CDR3 nucleotides: TGTGCCAGCAGTTTAGGAACAGATACGCAGTATTTT.

V usage is TRBV18 and J usage is TRBJ2-1; a possible D gene is TRBD2 (5 bases). Germline CDR1 KGHSH, CDR2 LQKENI. CDR3 length: 15 amino acids. V gave up 3 bases and J gave up 1 base, with 10 bases separating them. For the CDR3, the DNA is TGTGCCAGCTCACCCCCCGGGAATTCCTACAATGAGCAGTTCTTC. It is translated as CASSPPGNSYNEQFF. The full variable domain, in which reference TRBV18 and TRBJ2-1 provide the parts outside the CDR3, is NAGVMQNPRHLVRRRGQEARLRCSPMKGHSHVYWYRQLPEEGLKFMVYLQKENIIDESGMPKERFSAEFPKEGPSILRIQQVVRGDSAAYFCASSPPGNSYNEQFFGPGTRLTVL.

J is TRBJ1-4 and V is TRBV6-5; D remains ambiguous. The V end lost 4 bases, the J end lost 0 bases, and 3 bases lay between the germline ends. CDR3 length equals 13 residues. Germline lookup yields CDR1 MNHEY and CDR2 SVGAGI. The CDR3 DNA is TGTGCCAGCAGTTTCGCAACTAATGAAAAACTGTTTTTT. This gives the protein CASSFATNEKLFF.

This sequence joins TRBV19 and TRBJ1-2; D possibly corresponds to TRBD1 (6 bases). The germline V gene encodes CDR1 LNHDA and CDR2 SQIVND (reference sequence). V lost 6 bases to trimming and J lost 3 bases, with 14 bases between them. This CDR3 region has 14 residues. CDR3 protein: CASRPEGGDYGYTF. Written as DNA, the CDR3 is TGTGCCAGTAGACCCGAGGGGGGGGACTATGGCTACACCTTC.

V is TRBV7-8 and J is TRBJ2-4; D uncertain. The germline gives CDR1 SGHVS, CDR2 FQNEAQ. The CDR3 consists of 16 residues. With 2 bases removed from V and 1 base from J, the gap between germline ends came to 12 bases. CDR3 amino acids: CASSLITPEAKNIQYF. CDR3 coding DNA: TGTGCCAGCAGCTTAATTACCCCAGAGGCCAAAAACATTCAGTACTTC. The entire variable domain, with the rest obtained from reference TRBV7-8 and TRBJ2-4, is as follows: GAGVSQSPRYKVAKRGQDVALRCDPISGHVSLFWYQQALGQGPEFLTYFQNEAQLDKSGLPSDRFFAERPEGSVSTLKIQRTQQEDSAVYLCASSLITPEAKNIQYFGAGTRLSVL.

This chain links TRBV3-1 (or the pseudogene TRBV3-2) with TRBJ1-2; no reliable D call. The CDR3 is 15 residues long. Trimming pared 2 bases from V and 1 base from J, leaving 11 bases between. In germline, CDR1 is LGHDT, CDR2 YNNKEL (reference sequence). CDR3 sequence: CASSQCPGSNYGYTF. Here the CDR3 DNA reads TGTGCCAGCAGCCAATGCCCGGGTAGTAACTATGGCTACACCTTC.

The gene calls are TRBV25-1 and TRBJ2-1; D call uncertain. The CDR3 runs 12 residues. Germline CDR1 reads MGHDK; CDR2 reads SYGVNS. V was cut by 2 bases and J by 3 bases, with 2 bases left in between. DNA for the CDR3: TGTGCCAGCAGTGAACGCTACAATGAGCAGTTCTTC. This encodes CASSERYNEQFF.

The V and J genes are TRBV6-4 and TRBJ2-3, with D perhaps TRBD1 or TRBD2 (5 bases each). Trimming shortened V by 8 bases and J by 4 bases, and 19 bases separated the two germline ends. Germline V CDR1 and CDR2: MRHNA, SNTAGT. The CDR3 consists of 15 residues. CDR3 region: CASARDREAADTQYF. The DNA of the CDR3 is TGTGCCAGCGCTAGGGACCGCGAGGCCGCAGATACGCAGTATTTT.

The chain uses TRBV5-1 and TRBJ1-6; tentative D call: TRBD1 (6 bases). V lost 2 bases, J lost 4 bases, and 13 bases lay in between. CDR3 length: 16 residues. Per the germline V gene, CDR1 is SGHRS and CDR2 is YFSETQ. Written as DNA, the CDR3 is TGCGCCAGCAGCTTTGGCAACAGGGAGTATAATTCACCCCTCCACTTT. Residues: CASSFGNREYNSPLHF.

The V call is TRBV25-1, the J call TRBJ2-3, with a possible D match to TRBD2 (5 bases). From germline, CDR1 is MGHDK and CDR2 SYGVNS. CDR3 length equals 15 residues. The V gene lost 2 bases and the J gene lost 6 bases, with 15 bases spanning the gap. The CDR3 region has the DNA TGTGCCAGCAGTGAAACTAGGCAAAGAGCGGATACGCAGTATTTT. Its protein is CASSETRQRADTQYF.

The rearrangement uses TRBV5-1 and TRBJ2-2, with D possibly TRBD2 on 6 matching bases. V was shortened by 0 bases and J by 0 bases, with 6 bases between the two germline ends. CDR1 and CDR2 (germline): SGHRS, YFSETQ. This CDR3 comprises 15 residues. CDR3 nucleotides: TGCGCCAGCAGCTTGGGCGGGACGAACACCGGGGAGCTGTTTTTT. Amino acids: CASSLGGTNTGELFF.

This clone occurred a few times. The genes are TRBV27 and TRBJ1-1; D is undetermined. Germline V gene sequence: CDR1 MNHEY, CDR2 SMNVEV (reference sequence). This CDR3 contains 14 residues. Trimming removed 7 bases at V and 1 base at J, with 13 bases between. CDR3 sequence reads: CASKRISSNTEAFF. The CDR3 DNA follows: TGTGCCAGCAAAAGAATCAGCTCGAACACTGAAGCTTTCTTT.

V gene TRBV4-3 combines with J gene TRBJ1-4; a possible D gene is TRBD1 (6 bases). The CDR3 has 15 amino acids. From germline, CDR1 is LGHNA and CDR2 YSLEER. With 3 bases removed from V and 4 bases from J, the gap between germline ends came to 12 bases. As DNA, the CDR3 is TGCGCCAGCAGCCAGACCGGGACAAGTAATGAAAAACTGTTTTTT. This translates into CASSQTGTSNEKLFF.

This chain connects TRBV7-6 to TRBJ2-2; D remains unclear. V dropped 1 base and J dropped 6 bases, with 9 bases sitting between them. In germline, CDR1 is SGHVS, CDR2 FNYEAQ. There are 14 residues in the CDR3. The CDR3 here is CASSLDQSAGELFF. Here the CDR3 DNA reads TGTGCCAGCAGCTTAGATCAGTCAGCCGGGGAGCTGTTTTTT.

The chain employs TRBV4-3 and TRBJ2-2; D might be TRBD1 (7 bases). With 0 bases removed from V and 7 bases from J, the gap between germline ends came to 12 bases. Per germline, CDR1 LGHNA and CDR2 YSLEER. The length of the CDR3 is 15 residues. CDR3 nucleotides: TGCGCCAGCAGCCAAGATCAGGGGGGTGGCGGGGAGCTGTTTTTT. This encodes CASSQDQGGGGELFF.

This chain links TRBV11-2 with TRBJ1-2; TRBD1 agrees at 7 bases. The length of the CDR3 is 18 residues. CDR1 and CDR2 (germline): SGHAT, FQNNGV. Unmatched junction bases numbered 13, after V lost 0 bases and J lost 3 bases. As DNA, the CDR3 is TGTGCCAGCAGCTTAGACGGACAGGTCCGGGGAGGGTACTATGGCTACACCTTC. Amino acids: CASSLDGQVRGGYYGYTF.

The V and J genes are TRBV6-5 and TRBJ1-5; 12 nucleotides agree with TRBD1. V was pared by 7 bases and J by 6 bases, with 7 bases of the junction left unmatched. Germline CDR1 and CDR2: MNHEY and SVGAGI. There are 15 residues in the CDR3. CDR3 nucleotides: TGTGCCAGCATCCCGGGACAGGGGGCCTTTCAGCCCCAGCATTTT. As protein: CASIPGQGAFQPQHF.

The chain's CDR3 is CASSGFGASEETQYF. CDR3 DNA sequence: TGTGCCAGCAGCGGCTTTGGGGCGTCGGAGGAGACCCAGTACTTC. The V gene is TRBV9, the J gene TRBJ2-5, with D possibly being TRBD1 (5 bases). V lost 3 bases and J lost 5, with 17 bases in between. Per the germline V gene, CDR1 is SGDLS and CDR2 is YYNGEE. The CDR3 spans 15 residues.

DNA of the CDR3: TGTGCCAGCAGCCGAGCGGGAGTCTCCTACAATGAGCAGTTCTTC. It encodes CASSRAGVSYNEQFF. The V gene is TRBV13, the J gene TRBJ2-1, with 8 positions matching TRBD2. CDR1 is PRHDT, CDR2 FYEKMQ, per germline (reference sequence). The CDR3 has 15 residues. Trimming took 5 bases from V and 0 from J; bases not matched to a gene: 3. Combining the CDR3 with reference TRBV13 and TRBJ2-1 gives the whole variable domain AAGVIQSPRHLIKEKRETATLKCYPIPRHDTVYWYQQGPGQDPQFLISFYEKMQSDKGSIPDRFSAQQFSDYHSELNMSSLELGDSALYFCASSRAGVSYNEQFFGPGTRLTVL.

Remarks on this clone: Its ends do not fully match the called genes, so a read error is possible. The gene calls are TRBV18 and TRBJ2-5; 7 bases line up with TRBD2. Germline CDR1 and CDR2: KGHSH and LQKENI. This CDR3 region has 17 residues. CDR3 in DNA: TGTGCCTGCTCACCGCCCGGGGGGACCGACGCCCAAGAGACCCAGTACTTC. This gives the protein CACSPPGGTDAQETQYF.

V and J are TRBV4-1 and TRBJ2-1; no clear D. The CDR3 has 16 residues. V was shortened by 1 base and J by 0 bases, with 10 bases between the two germline ends. Germline loops: CDR1 MGHRA, CDR2 YSYEKL. This chain's CDR3 is CASSQVDIVSYNEQFF. The DNA of the CDR3 is TGCGCCAGCAGCCAAGTAGATATAGTCTCCTACAATGAGCAGTTCTTC.

This clone was seen a single time. V gene TRBV11-2 combines with J gene TRBJ2-7, with D possibly being TRBD2 (5 bases). Trimming took 5 bases from V and 6 from J, leaving 17 bases between them. Germline V gene lookup returns CDR1 SGHAT and CDR2 FQNNGV. The length of the CDR3 is 14 residues. Here the CDR3 reads CASSQEVRSGEQYF. The CDR3 DNA is TGTGCCAGCAGCCAAGAGGTACGGAGCGGCGAGCAGTACTTC.

The J gene is TRBJ2-7, the V gene TRBV6-6, with no clear D. Trimming removed 6 bases from V and 3 bases from J, with 15 bases in between. Germline loops: CDR1 MNHNY, CDR2 SVGAGI (reference sequence). This CDR3 comprises 14 residues. In DNA form, the CDR3 reads TGTGCCAGCAGAGACACCGGGCCAAACTACGAGCAGTACTTC. Translated, it gives CASRDTGPNYEQYF.

The chain uses TRBV6-2 or TRBV6-3 and TRBJ1-2; no definite D call. CDR1 is MNHEY and CDR2 is SVGEGT in the germline V gene. With 5 bases removed from V and 2 bases from J, the gap between germline ends came to 12 bases. This CDR3 has 14 residues. This chain's CDR3 is CASSLLVRNYGYTF. CDR3 sequence (DNA): TGTGCCAGCAGTCTTTTGGTACGAAACTATGGCTACACCTTC.

The chain employs TRBV6-5 and TRBJ2-7; TRBD1 might be the D (6 bases). The germline gives CDR1 MNHEY, CDR2 SVGAGI. With 2 bases removed from V and 2 bases from J, the gap between germline ends came to 10 bases. The CDR3 spans 14 residues. The CDR3, as DNA: TGTGCCAGCAGTTACCCGGGACACCCCTACGAGCAGTACTTC. Its translation is CASSYPGHPYEQYF.

This chain links TRBV28 with TRBJ2-7; the D call may be TRBD1 or TRBD2 (6 bases each). The CDR3 length is 15 residues. The ends were cut back, 4 bases at V and 9 bases at J, with 22 bases in the middle. Per germline, CDR1 MDHEN and CDR2 SYDVKM. The CDR3 protein is CASSSGGRVTGAQYF. As DNA, the CDR3 is TGTGCCAGCAGTTCCGGTGGCAGGGTCACGGGGGCGCAGTACTTC. Using reference TRBV28 and TRBJ2-7 for the parts outside the CDR3, the full variable domain is DVKVTQSSRYLVKRTGEKVFLECVQDMDHENMFWYRQDPGLGLRLIYFSYDVKMKEKGDIPEGYSVSREKKERFSLILESASTNQTSMYLCASSSGGRVTGAQYFGPGTRLTVT.

The V and J genes are TRBV28 and TRBJ1-2; D not resolved. Trimming shortened V by 7 bases and J by 0 bases, and 15 bases separated the two germline ends. Looked up from germline, CDR1 is MDHEN and CDR2 is SYDVKM. The CDR3 spans 15 residues. The CDR3 reads CASKWDEGPNYGYTF. CDR3 bases: TGTGCCAGCAAGTGGGATGAAGGTCCTAACTATGGCTACACCTTC.